These 14 T cell receptor beta chains share one sample of origin, sequenced in a study of blood T cell repertoires in COVID-19. The protocol was immunoSEQ multiplex PCR, while the TCRdb copy is restricted to in-frame clones and leaves out a portion. The sample consists of approximately 100,000 clones, nearly 90% of them appearing once. The sample comprised peripheral blood. These receptors all stem from a man aged 50 or older in a cohort sampled during active COVID-19.

The chain links TRBV5-8 to TRBJ1-2; 12 bases map to TRBD1. From germline, CDR1 is SGHTS and CDR2 YDEGEE. The V and J ends lost 2 bases and 8 bases, in that order; junction bases with no gene match: 13. The CDR3 loop spans 17 amino acids. The CDR3 spells CASSFGTWDRGHGGYTF. CDR3 bases: TGTGCCAGCAGCTTCGGGACGTGGGACAGGGGGCATGGAGGCTACACCTTC.

The chain uses TRBV5-6 and TRBJ2-3; 13 bases are shared with TRBD2. The CDR3 runs 17 residues. Germline CDR1 and CDR2: SGHDT and YYEEEE. V lost 5 bases, J lost 1 base, and 7 bases stayed unmatched. The CDR3 loop is CASRLAGGSFGTDTQYF. Here the CDR3 DNA reads TGTGCCAGCAGACTAGCGGGGGGGTCTTTCGGCACAGATACGCAGTATTTT. Based on the CDR3 plus reference TRBV5-6 and TRBJ2-3, the full variable domain is DAGVTQSPTHLIKTRGQQVTLRCSPKSGHDTVSWYQQALGQGPQFIFQYYEEEERQRGNFPDRFSGHQFPNYSSELNVNALLLGDSALYLCASRLAGGSFGTDTQYFGPGTRLTVL.

This rearrangement joins TRBV3-1 (or the pseudogene TRBV3-2) to TRBJ2-5; 9 positions match TRBD2. CDR3 length: 14 amino acids. The V gene's germline CDR1 is LGHDT and CDR2 YNNKEL (reference sequence). V lost 3 bases and J lost 3; bases outside the gene matches: 2. The CDR3 DNA sequence: TGTGCCAGCAGCCATCGGACTAGCGAAGAGACCCAGTACTTC. This gives the protein CASSHRTSEETQYF.

In its sample, this clone was seen once. This chain uses TRBV9 with TRBJ2-2, with 12 bases lining up with TRBD2. The V gene's germline CDR1 is SGDLS and CDR2 YYNGEE. The CDR3 runs 15 residues. Germline trimming cut 7 bases from V and 2 bases from J; bases unmatched to any gene: 3. CDR3 protein: CASGLAGKNTGELFF. CDR3 DNA sequence: TGTGCCAGCGGACTAGCGGGGAAAAACACCGGGGAGCTGTTTTTT.

The chain is built from TRBV12-3 or TRBV12-4 and TRBJ2-2; D perhaps matches TRBD1 (5 bases). V was trimmed by 4 bases and J by 8 bases, leaving 11 bases between them. The CDR3 has 13 residues. The CDR3, as DNA: TGTGCCAGCAGTTCGCAGGGAATGGGGGAGCTGTTTTTT. Translating it yields CASSSQGMGELFF.

The chain uses TRBV29-1 and TRBJ2-1; a weak D match, TRBD1 (6 bases). This CDR3 region has 15 residues. Looked up from germline, CDR1 is SQVTM and CDR2 is ANQGSEA. V lost 1 base, J lost 5 bases, and 15 bases lay in between. CDR3 nucleotide sequence: TGCAGCGTTGAAGGGCAGGGGAAGGTGAACAATGAGCAGTTCTTC. Protein: CSVEGQGKVNNEQFF.

The chain employs TRBV7-9 and TRBJ1-1; 8 bases match TRBD1. The CDR3 has 14 residues. The V gene end was trimmed by 5 bases and the J gene end by 5 bases; junction bases not matched to a gene: 7. Germline V CDR1 and CDR2: SEHNR, FQNEAQ (reference sequence). The CDR3 nucleotides are TGTGCCAGCAGCCCTTTCAGGGGGCGAACTGAAGCTTTCTTT. Amino acid sequence: CASSPFRGRTEAFF.

The CDR3 bases are TGTGCCAGCAGTGGGGGGGGATCTAATGTGGCAAATCAGCCCCAGCATTTT. Protein: CASSGGGSNVANQPQHF. The V and J genes are TRBV27 and TRBJ1-5; D may be TRBD1 (5 bases). Germline V gives CDR1 MNHEY, CDR2 SMNVEV (reference sequence). There are 17 residues in the CDR3. V was cut by 5 bases and J by 4 bases, with 21 bases left in between.

This chain connects TRBV10-3 to TRBJ2-7, with TRBD1 matching 9 bases. The CDR3 sequence is 14 residues long. Trimming at V came to 6 bases and at J to 7 bases, leaving 10 bases not matched to a gene. Germline CDR1 reads ENHRY; CDR2 reads SYGVKD. Here the CDR3 DNA reads TGTGCCATCAGCACCGGGACAGGGAAGGGGGAGCAGTACTTC. This encodes CAISTGTGKGEQYF.

The chain links TRBV5-1 to TRBJ1-5; D perhaps matches TRBD1 (5 bases). The germline gives CDR1 SGHRS, CDR2 YFSETQ. V was shortened by 0 bases and J by 4 bases, with 17 bases between the two germline ends. The CDR3 consists of 17 residues. The chain's CDR3 is CASSLAPGGGSNQPQHF. The CDR3 DNA reads as TGCGCCAGCAGCTTGGCCCCCGGCGGGGGGTCAAATCAGCCCCAGCATTTT.

This chain connects TRBV5-1 to TRBJ2-7, with TRBD1 matching 7 bases. The germline V gene encodes CDR1 SGHRS and CDR2 YFSETQ. This CDR3 comprises 15 residues. Losses at the gene ends were 1 base for V and 3 bases for J; bases not matched to a gene: 7. CDR3 residues: CASSLPRDSYYEQYF. CDR3 nucleotide sequence: TGCGCCAGCAGCTTGCCCCGGGACAGCTACTACGAGCAGTACTTC. Full variable domain (outside the CDR3, taken from reference TRBV5-1 and TRBJ2-7): KAGVTQTPRYLIKTRGQQVTLSCSPISGHRSVSWYQQTPGQGLQFLFEYFSETQRNKGNFPGRFSGRQFSNSRSEMNVSTLELGDSALYLCASSLPRDSYYEQYFGPGTRLTVT.

The sample holds a few counts of this clone. The genes are TRBV2 and TRBJ2-1; the match to TRBD1 covers 7 bases. The germline V gene encodes CDR1 SNHLY and CDR2 FYNNEI. The CDR3 length is 12 residues. The V gene end was trimmed by 10 bases and the J gene end by 4 bases; junction bases not matched to a gene: 4. The CDR3 sequence is CAIRDRYNEQFF. In DNA form, the CDR3 reads TGTGCCATCCGGGACAGATACAATGAGCAGTTCTTC.

The chain has TRBV30 and TRBJ1-2, with 8 bases lining up with TRBD1. The CDR3 has 16 residues. Germline CDR1 and CDR2: GTSNPN and SVGIG (reference sequence). With 2 bases clipped from V and 4 bases from J, the junction kept 12 bases outside the gene matches. The CDR3 coding sequence is TGTGCCTGGAGTTTAGACGGACAGGGTTGCGTCTATGGCTACACCTTC. This sequence encodes CAWSLDGQGCVYGYTF.

For this clone: This sample also contains other DNA sequences that code for the same CDR3. This chain links TRBV18 with TRBJ1-5; maybe TRBD1 (5 bases). CDR3 length equals 15 residues. The V end lost 3 bases, the J end lost 0 bases, and 9 bases lay between the germline ends. Germline loops: CDR1 KGHSH, CDR2 LQKENI. As DNA, the CDR3 is TGTGCCAGCTCACCGGGGACTGATAGCAATCAGCCCCAGCATTTT. This translates into CASSPGTDSNQPQHF.